The present entry profiles one TCR beta chain with its context. Its binding antigen is unknown. The input lacks base qualities; no much larger clone sits a single base away. This sample was included in a study of shared clonotypes between healthy human individuals (dated by TCRdb to 2018 to 2020). Concerning the study at large: Two women and three men aged 18 to 49 years were included in the cohort. For each donor, three plates each were used for CD4 naive and CD4 memory, two plates were used for CD8 naive, and one plate was used for CD8 memory. To increase sequencing depth and limit assay-specific biases, different laboratories used diverse techniques to prepare libraries and sequence TCR repertoires. The study deeply sequenced blood TCR repertoires of about five healthy adults to estimate repertoire size and the extent of clonotype sharing between individuals. Between about 0.9 and 10 billion PBMCs per donor were obtained by leukapheresis. Results and caveats for the whole study, not just this receptor: Pairwise subsampling led to the expectation that sequencing depth would affect the degree of clonotype sharing among donors. The small number of donors limited the genetic and exposure-history diversity represented. Naive subsets generally had larger estimated clonotype richness than memory subsets. Across a handful of donors, about 5.2% of naive CD4, around 3.3% of naive CD8, approximately 2.5% of memory CD4, and 0.4% of memory CD8 clonotypes were shared. Higher generation probabilities were observed for clonotypes shared by all four sorted-subset donors than for non-shared clonotypes. Rarefaction of sorted-subset datasets indicated incomplete sequencing despite the large sequencing depth. Sampling was restricted to blood, and TCR repertoires in tissue are likely to differ from TCR repertoires in blood.

The donors were healthy, HIV-negative adults who had no recently reported acute infections or vaccinations. Every donor was a Caucasian adult residing in Nashville, Tennessee, USA. CD4+ T cells were enriched by magnetic negative selection, after which naive cells were positively selected on CD45RA and the negative fraction was taken as the memory subset. After blood collection by leukapheresis, PBMCs were isolated using Ficoll-Histopaque density gradient centrifugation and then cryopreserved in the vapor phase of liquid nitrogen. Analytical flow cytometry was used to check the purity and quantity of every magnetically sorted T cell population. Genomic DNA was isolated from every sorted fraction and measured by UV absorbance on a Nanodrop 2000c. TCR CDR3 regions were amplified from genomic DNA by multiplex PCR using the deep immunoSEQ assay. Extracted genomic DNA from each cell subset was distributed evenly across all wells of several immunoSEQ 96-well plates, and each plate was treated as a replicate. For sorted subsets, each replicate PCR was loaded with around 200 ng genomic DNA, equivalent to about 30,000 T cell genomes. Purified libraries were quantified with a Qubit 3.0 fluorometer, sized on a Bioanalyzer 2100, and re-quantified with the KAPA Library Quantification kit. Every immunoSEQ 96-well plate was sequenced on a dedicated single-read 150-cycle Illumina NextSeq 550 flow cell. On the authors' methods: Because only junctional sequences without quality scores were contained in the immunoSEQ output, filtering matching that applied to full-length reads could not be performed. Sequences were annotated with PyIR, a Python wrapper for IgBLAST v1.9, and V/J genes and CDR3 were assigned using IMGT germline references. Reads with weak V/J assignments (E-value above 1e-6), missing CDR3, stop codons, out-of-frame junctions, or ambiguous translated residues were removed. V3J clonotypes were defined as sequences sharing an identical inferred V gene, J gene, and CDR3 amino acid sequence. Percentage overlap between repertoires was calculated by dividing the number of shared unique clonotypes by the size of the smaller repertoire. Three approaches were used to assess repertoire richness: RTK rarefaction, the Chao1 estimator, and Recon v2.1 estimates of unobserved clonotypes. OLGA was used to compute generation probabilities for all TCRbeta clonotypes that the gDNA method yielded from a few donors. Not all clones reach the TCRdb copy of this immuneACCESS table, which keeps in-frame sequences only. Checked studies attribute under half of the gap to unresolved V genes and leave the rest unexplained. That table is the source of V, J and clone size, and D and trimming were worked out from the DNA. The sample records under 850,000 clones, 72% of which are singletons. Of the sample, under 2% is held by the ten largest clones.

There are 15 amino acids in the CDR3, from cysteine to phenylalanine inclusive. Solely the CDR3 DNA is kept, with 45 bases framed from the first base. Cut back by 2 bases and 0 bases, the V and J ends lie 12 bases apart. The germline V gene (reference sequence) provides CDR1 SGHKS and CDR2 YYEKEE. The sequence was collected from a woman in her twenties or thirties in good health. Recombination linked TRBV5-5 to TRBJ2-7; D gene: possibly TRBD2, on 6 matching bases. Sequencing was done on a sample of memory CD4+ T cells sorted from blood. Explained via the paper, the cell subset or site label denotes: CD45RA-negative fraction. The sequenced DNA is TGTGCCAGCAGCTTCTCGGCGGGAAGCTCCTACGAGCAGTACTTC. Translated, this is CASSFSAGSSYEQYF.